This record concerns one T cell receptor (beta chain) sequence. The source of the sample is a study of shared clonotypes between healthy human individuals. This CDR3 region has 17 residues. Trimming removed 2 bases from V and 4 bases from J; junction bases left unmatched: 11. The germline V gene encodes CDR1 LGHNA and CDR2 YSLEER. Repertoires were generated with immunoSEQ multiplex PCR, while TCRdb's copy carries only in-frame clones and drops some. In the table there are around 1 million clones, 76% of which are singletons. The rearrangement joins TRBV4-3 to TRBJ2-7; 10 positions match TRBD1. This sequence originates from a man younger than 35 in good health. The sample was memory CD4+ T cells sorted from blood. Subset noted: CD45RA-negative fraction. In DNA, the CDR3 is TGCGCCAGCAGCCAATTGCTCGCGGGGACAGGGGCATACGAGCAGTACTTC. It yields the protein CASSQLLAGTGAYEQYF.